This TCR beta chain derives from a study of T cell responses to AZD1222 COVID-19 vaccine. The table came from immunoSEQ multiplex PCR; TCRdb's copy has only in-frame clones and leaves some out. This table has 120,000 to 150,000 clones, roughly 90% appearing once. About this clone: Antigen: not known.

Broader study findings: The breadth and depth of Spike-specific TCRs increased once two AZD1222 doses had been given. Every sample of the repertoires postdated the peak T cell response.

In germline, CDR1 is LNHDA, CDR2 SQIVND (reference sequence). This CDR3 region has 12 residues. With 4 bases removed from V and 7 bases from J, the gap between germline ends came to 8 bases. The clonotype originates from an adult in good health. Source: peripheral blood, taken on day 0 of AZD1222 vaccination. The chain combines TRBV19 with TRBJ2-1, with D possibly TRBD2 on 6 matching bases. The CDR3 region has the DNA TGTGCCAGTAGTACCCGGGGGAATGAGCAGTTCTTC. Its protein is CASSTRGNEQFF.